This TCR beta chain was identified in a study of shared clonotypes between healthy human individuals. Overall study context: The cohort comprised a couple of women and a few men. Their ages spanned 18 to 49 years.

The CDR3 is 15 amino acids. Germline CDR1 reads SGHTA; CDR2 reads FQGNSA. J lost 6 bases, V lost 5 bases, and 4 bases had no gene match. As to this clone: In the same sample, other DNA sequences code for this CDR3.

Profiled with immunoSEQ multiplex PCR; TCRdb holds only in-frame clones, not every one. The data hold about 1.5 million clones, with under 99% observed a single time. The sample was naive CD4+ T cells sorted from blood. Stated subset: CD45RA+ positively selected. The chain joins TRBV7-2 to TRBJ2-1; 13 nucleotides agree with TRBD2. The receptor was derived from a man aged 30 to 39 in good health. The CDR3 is CASSLRLAGGNEQFF. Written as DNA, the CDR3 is TGTGCCAGCAGCCTTCGACTAGCGGGAGGCAATGAGCAGTTCTTC.